The 27 T cell receptor beta chains in this list originate from one sample, sequenced in a study of cytomegalovirus exposure and HLA in healthy donors. Repertoires were generated with immunoSEQ multiplex PCR, while TCRdb's copy carries only in-frame clones and drops some. In the table there are 250,000 to 400,000 clones, around 87% of which are singletons. What was sequenced was PBMCs. The receptors originated from a woman aged 30 to 39 in good health and CMV-seropositive.

V is TRBV28 and J is TRBJ2-1; 10 bases agree with TRBD2. The CDR3 is made up of 16 amino acids. CDR1 MDHEN and CDR2 SYDVKM come from the germline V gene. The junction had 8 bases not matched to a gene; V was cut back by 6 bases and J by 3 bases. CDR3 in amino acids: CASRSAGTSDYNEQFF. The CDR3 DNA follows: TGTGCCAGCAGGTCCGCCGGGACTAGCGACTACAATGAGCAGTTCTTC.

The chain has TRBV27 and TRBJ1-1; D is ambiguous. CDR1 is MNHEY and CDR2 is SMNVEV in the germline V gene (reference sequence). CDR3 length: 12 residues. Trimming left V 11 bases short and J 1 base short, with 11 bases between. The CDR3 reads CASLDPNTEAFF. In nucleotides, the CDR3 is TGTGCCTCCCTAGATCCGAACACTGAAGCTTTCTTT.

The V call is TRBV27, the J call TRBJ2-5; 9 bases align to TRBD1. The germline V gene encodes CDR1 MNHEY and CDR2 SMNVEV (reference sequence). The CDR3 has 19 residues. J was trimmed by 1 base and V by 5 bases; bases with no gene match: 17. In nucleotides, the CDR3 is TGTGCCAGCAGTATGCCCACGGGACAGGGTAACACAATCCAAGAGACCCAGTACTTC. The encoded protein is CASSMPTGQGNTIQETQYF.

J is TRBJ1-3 and V is TRBV5-1; D unresolved. There are 14 residues in the CDR3. Looked up from germline, CDR1 is SGHRS and CDR2 is YFSETQ. Trimming took 0 bases from V and 2 from J, leaving 6 bases between them. Written as DNA, the CDR3 is TGCGCCAGCAGCTTGGCCGAGGCTGGAAACACCATATATTTT. Translation gives CASSLAEAGNTIYF.

The chain has TRBV6-1 and TRBJ2-1; D is perhaps TRBD2 (5 bases). Trimming shortened V by 2 bases and J by 3 bases, and 8 bases separated the two germline ends. Germline CDR1 reads MNHNS; CDR2 reads SASEGT. This CDR3 has 14 residues. The CDR3 DNA follows: TGTGCCAGCAGTGAATCTAGCAACTACAATGAGCAGTTCTTC. Encoded protein: CASSESSNYNEQFF.

The chain joins TRBV18 to TRBJ2-2; D perhaps matches TRBD1 (5 bases). Germline V gene lookup returns CDR1 KGHSH and CDR2 LQKENI. This CDR3 region has 18 residues. With 2 bases removed from V and 2 bases from J, the gap between germline ends came to 18 bases. This chain's CDR3 is CASSPSPRQRQNTGELFF. The CDR3 bases are TGTGCCAGCTCACCAAGCCCGAGACAGAGGCAAAACACCGGGGAGCTGTTTTTT.

This clone showed up just a few times. The rearrangement links TRBV5-1 to TRBJ2-5, with 9 bases matching TRBD1. Germline CDR1 reads SGHRS; CDR2 reads YFSETQ. This CDR3 spans 17 amino acids. The junction had 11 bases not matched to a gene; V was cut back by 4 bases and J by 1 base. CDR3 amino acids: CASSLYPGQGIQETQYF. The CDR3 DNA is TGCGCCAGCAGCCTATACCCCGGACAGGGGATCCAAGAGACCCAGTACTTC.

The rearrangement links TRBV27 to TRBJ1-1, with unresolved D. Germline V CDR1 and CDR2: MNHEY, SMNVEV (reference sequence). The CDR3 is 15 amino acids. V dropped 1 base and J dropped 11 bases, with 20 bases sitting between them. This CDR3 is CASSLYSTLRSAAFF. CDR3 in DNA: TGTGCCAGCAGTTTATATTCGACGCTCCGAAGTGCGGCTTTCTTT.

The rearrangement uses TRBV13 and TRBJ1-4; 8 positions match TRBD1. CDR3 length equals 13 residues. Germline V gene lookup returns CDR1 PRHDT and CDR2 FYEKMQ (reference sequence). After removal of 8 bases from V and 5 bases from J, the junction contained 4 bases not matched to a gene. The CDR3 nucleotides are TGTGCCAGCGAGGACAGGGAAAATGAAAAACTGTTTTTT. It codes for CASEDRENEKLFF.

The V and J genes are TRBV28 and TRBJ2-1; 7 bases fit TRBD1. This CDR3 spans 14 amino acids. V trimming: 6 bases; J trimming: 5 bases; junction bases outside the gene matches: 7. Germline V gene sequence: CDR1 MDHEN, CDR2 SYDVKM. CDR3 residues: CASRPGTADNEQFF. The CDR3, as DNA: TGTGCCAGCAGACCCGGGACAGCGGACAATGAGCAGTTCTTC.

V is TRBV29-1 and J is TRBJ1-1, with D possibly being TRBD1 (6 bases). Looked up from germline, CDR1 is SQVTM and CDR2 is ANQGSEA. V lost 3 bases and J 5 bases, leaving 13 bases between the germline ends. The CDR3 is 13 amino acids. CDR3 amino acids: CSVDGGGRTEAFF. The CDR3 bases are TGCAGCGTTGATGGGGGGGGGCGGACTGAAGCTTTCTTT. Using reference TRBV29-1 and TRBJ1-1 for the parts outside the CDR3, the full variable domain is SAVISQKPSRDICQRGTSLTIQCQVDSQVTMMFWYRQQPGQSLTLIATANQGSEATYESGFVIDKFPISRPNLTFSTLTVSNMSPEDSSIYLCSVDGGGRTEAFFGQGTRLTVV.

This chain links TRBV4-3 with TRBJ1-4; TRBD1 aligns across 8 bases. The J segment lost 2 bases and the V segment lost 3 bases, leaving 2 bases of the junction unmatched. This CDR3 is 15 amino acids long. Germline-derived CDR1 and CDR2 are LGHNA and YSLEER. CDR3 sequence (DNA): TGCGCCAGCAGCCATGACAGGGGTACTAATGAAAAACTGTTTTTT. It codes for CASSHDRGTNEKLFF.

The chain is built from TRBV2 and TRBJ2-1, with a possible D match to TRBD2 (5 bases). CDR3 length equals 16 residues. V was shortened by 7 bases and J by 0 bases, with 16 bases between the two germline ends. From germline, CDR1 is SNHLY and CDR2 FYNNEI. CDR3 sequence reads: CASTHRTLSSYNEQFF. CDR3 sequence (DNA): TGTGCCAGCACTCATAGGACTCTCAGCTCCTACAATGAGCAGTTCTTC. The full variable domain, in which reference TRBV2 and TRBJ2-1 provide the parts outside the CDR3, is EPEVTQTPSHQVTQMGQEVILRCVPISNHLYFYWYRQILGQKVEFLVSFYNNEISEKSEIFDDQFSVERPDGSNFTLKIRSTKLEDSAMYFCASTHRTLSSYNEQFFGPGTRLTVL.

The chain recombines TRBV7-3 with TRBJ1-2; D is ambiguous. Trimming cost V 5 bases and J 3 bases, with 13 bases left between them. CDR1 is SGHTA and CDR2 is FQGTGA in the germline V gene. This CDR3 spans 14 amino acids. CDR3 protein: CASSRAVGDYGYTF. CDR3 DNA: TGTGCCAGCAGCCGCGCCGTCGGGGACTATGGCTACACCTTC.

CDR3: CAWSEGDEQFF. In DNA form, the CDR3 reads TGTGCCTGGAGTGAAGGGGATGAGCAGTTCTTC. The genes are TRBV30 and TRBJ2-1; the D gene is possibly TRBD1 (5 bases). The CDR3 is 11 amino acids. Germline CDR1 reads GTSNPN; CDR2 reads SVGIG (reference sequence). The germline V and J ends were trimmed by 1 base and 8 bases, with 6 bases remaining between them.

This clone occurred once. This chain links TRBV7-8 with TRBJ1-1; 10 nucleotides agree with TRBD1. Germline CDR1 and CDR2: SGHVS and FQNEAQ. V was pared by 3 bases and J by 5 bases, with 3 bases of the junction left unmatched. The CDR3 is 14 residues long. The CDR3 DNA reads TGTGCCAGCAGCTTGGACAGGGGGTTTACTGAAGCTTTCTTT. Amino acids: CASSLDRGFTEAFF.

The chain links TRBV15 to TRBJ2-7; the D gene is possibly TRBD1 (6 bases). The length of the CDR3 is 15 residues. The germline gives CDR1 LNHNV, CDR2 YYDKDF (reference sequence). Trimming pared 3 bases from V and 2 bases from J, leaving 14 bases between. CDR3 sequence (DNA): TGTGCCACCAGCAGCCGGACAGCTTCAGCCTACGAGCAGTACTTC. Its protein is CATSSRTASAYEQYF.

The chain uses TRBV28 and TRBJ2-1; no reliable D call. The CDR3 loop spans 14 amino acids. V lost 3 bases, J lost 7 bases, and 13 bases lay in between. Germline V gene lookup returns CDR1 MDHEN and CDR2 SYDVKM. Here the CDR3 DNA reads TGTGCCAGCAGTTTGCCAAGCCCCTTGAATGAGCAGTTCTTC. It codes for CASSLPSPLNEQFF.

This clone was seen more than once but under ten times. J is TRBJ2-1 and V is TRBV19; maybe TRBD2 (6 bases). V shed 5 bases and J shed 7 bases, with 21 bases lying between them. The CDR3 totals 16 residues. CDR1 is LNHDA and CDR2 is SQIVND in the germline V gene (reference sequence). CDR3 region: CASSPRGGTWVNEQFF. Here the CDR3 DNA reads TGTGCCAGTAGTCCCCGTGGAGGGACGTGGGTAAATGAGCAGTTCTTC.

The chain has TRBV13 and TRBJ2-3, with TRBD2 matching over 9 bases. The junction had 2 bases not matched to a gene; V was cut back by 1 base and J by 0 bases. The CDR3 loop spans 16 amino acids. CDR1 is PRHDT, CDR2 FYEKMQ, per germline (reference sequence). The CDR3 spells CASSLATSGSTDTQYF. The DNA for the CDR3 is TGTGCCAGCAGCTTAGCGACTAGCGGTAGCACAGATACGCAGTATTTT.

V gene TRBV11-1 combines with J gene TRBJ1-1; D is uncertain. Trimming took off 0 bases at V and 1 base at J, with 6 bases between the two ends. Germline CDR1 and CDR2: SGHAT and FQDESV (reference sequence). This CDR3 region has 14 residues. The CDR3 nucleotides are TGTGCCAGCAGCTTAGCGAAGGGGAACACTGAAGCTTTCTTT. Its translation: CASSLAKGNTEAFF.

This rearrangement joins TRBV5-6 to TRBJ2-3, with 11 positions matching TRBD2. Germline V lookup: CDR1 SGHDT, CDR2 YYEEEE. With 2 bases clipped from V and 4 bases from J, the junction kept 3 bases outside the gene matches. The CDR3 runs to 15 residues. The CDR3 loop reads CASSFLLAGADTQYF. CDR3 nucleotides: TGTGCCAGCAGCTTTTTACTAGCGGGAGCAGATACGCAGTATTTT.

V gene TRBV2 combines with J gene TRBJ1-1; D not resolved. Germline CDR1 reads SNHLY; CDR2 reads FYNNEI. The CDR3 runs 11 residues. The ends were cut back, 2 bases at V and 8 bases at J, with 6 bases in the middle. The CDR3 DNA sequence: TGTGCCAGCAGTGAACCCGGGGAAGCTTTCTTT. Its translation is CASSEPGEAFF.

The chain uses TRBV30 and TRBJ2-7; 10 nucleotides agree with TRBD1. The V segment lost 0 bases and the J segment 2 bases; nucleotides outside the gene matches: 4. Germline-derived CDR1 and CDR2 are GTSNPN and SVGIG (reference sequence). The CDR3 is 15 residues long. The CDR3 loop reads CAWSVGTGAPYEQYF. CDR3 coding DNA: TGTGCCTGGAGTGTAGGGACAGGGGCCCCCTACGAGCAGTACTTC.

This chain connects TRBV25-1 to TRBJ2-2; D might be TRBD1 (6 bases). Germline-derived CDR1 and CDR2 are MGHDK and SYGVNS. This CDR3 contains 13 residues. V gave up 4 bases and J gave up 7 bases, with 10 bases separating them. CDR3 loop: CASSVQGIGELFF. CDR3 nucleotides: TGTGCCAGCAGTGTACAGGGCATCGGGGAGCTGTTTTTT.

This chain joins TRBV6-1 and TRBJ2-1; 10 positions match TRBD2. The germline CDR1 and CDR2 sequences are MNHNS and SASEGT. J lost 3 bases, V lost 1 base, and 9 bases had no gene match. The CDR3 is 18 residues long. The chain's CDR3 is CASSEGHPLAGLYNEQFF. As DNA, the CDR3 is TGTGCCAGCAGTGAAGGCCACCCACTAGCGGGACTCTACAATGAGCAGTTCTTC.

The genes are TRBV5-4 and TRBJ1-2; D possibly corresponds to TRBD1 (6 bases). CDR3 length: 12 amino acids. Trimming removed 3 bases at V and 5 bases at J, with 8 bases between. Germline V gives CDR1 SGHNT, CDR2 YYREEE (reference sequence). CDR3 nucleotide sequence: TGTGCCAGCAGCTCGACAGGATATGGCTACACCTTC. As protein: CASSSTGYGYTF.